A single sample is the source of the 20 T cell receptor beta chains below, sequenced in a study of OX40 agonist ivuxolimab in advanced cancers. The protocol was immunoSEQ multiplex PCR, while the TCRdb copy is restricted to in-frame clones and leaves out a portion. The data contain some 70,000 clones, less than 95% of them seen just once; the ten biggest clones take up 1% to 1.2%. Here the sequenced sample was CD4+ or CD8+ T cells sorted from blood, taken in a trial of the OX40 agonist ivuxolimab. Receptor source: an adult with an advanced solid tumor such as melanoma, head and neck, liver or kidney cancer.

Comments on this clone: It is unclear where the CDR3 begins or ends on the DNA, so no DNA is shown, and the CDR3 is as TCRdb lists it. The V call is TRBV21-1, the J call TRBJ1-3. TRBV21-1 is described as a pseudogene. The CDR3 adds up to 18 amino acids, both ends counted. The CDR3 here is CASSNCQTRVGSGNTIYF.

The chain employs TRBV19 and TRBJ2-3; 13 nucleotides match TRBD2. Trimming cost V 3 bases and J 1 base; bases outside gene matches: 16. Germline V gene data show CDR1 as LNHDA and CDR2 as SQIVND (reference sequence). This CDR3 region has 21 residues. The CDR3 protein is CASSMVGLGTSGVMGTDTQYF. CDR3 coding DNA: TGTGCCAGTAGTATGGTGGGCCTCGGGACTAGCGGGGTCATGGGCACAGATACGCAGTATTTT.

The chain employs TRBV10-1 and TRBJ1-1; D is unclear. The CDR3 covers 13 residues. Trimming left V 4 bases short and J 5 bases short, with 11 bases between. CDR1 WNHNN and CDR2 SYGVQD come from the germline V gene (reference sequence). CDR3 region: CASSVGPGTEAFF. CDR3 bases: TGCGCCAGCAGTGTGGGTCCCGGGACTGAAGCTTTCTTT.

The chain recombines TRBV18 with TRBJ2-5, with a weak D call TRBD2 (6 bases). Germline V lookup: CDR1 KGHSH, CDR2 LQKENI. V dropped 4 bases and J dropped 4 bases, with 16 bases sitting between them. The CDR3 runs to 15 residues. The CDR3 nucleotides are TGTGCCAGCTCACTCACCGGGACGGAGGGAGAGACCCAGTACTTC. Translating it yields CASSLTGTEGETQYF. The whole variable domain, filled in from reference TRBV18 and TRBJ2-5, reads NAGVMQNPRHLVRRRGQEARLRCSPMKGHSHVYWYRQLPEEGLKFMVYLQKENIIDESGMPKERFSAEFPKEGPSILRIQQVVRGDSAAYFCASSLTGTEGETQYFGPGTRLLVL.

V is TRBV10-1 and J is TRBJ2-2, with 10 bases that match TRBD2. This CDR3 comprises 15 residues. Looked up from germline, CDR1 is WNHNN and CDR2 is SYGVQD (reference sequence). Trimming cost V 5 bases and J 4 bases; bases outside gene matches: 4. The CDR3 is CASSPGLATTGELFF. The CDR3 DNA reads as TGCGCCAGCAGTCCGGGACTAGCGACCACCGGGGAGCTGTTTTTT.

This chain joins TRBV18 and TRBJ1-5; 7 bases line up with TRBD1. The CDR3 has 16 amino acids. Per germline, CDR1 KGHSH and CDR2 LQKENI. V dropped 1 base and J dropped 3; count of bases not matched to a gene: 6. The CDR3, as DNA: TGTGCCAGCTCACCACGGGCAGGGGGAGACAATCAGCCCCAGCATTTT. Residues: CASSPRAGGDNQPQHF.

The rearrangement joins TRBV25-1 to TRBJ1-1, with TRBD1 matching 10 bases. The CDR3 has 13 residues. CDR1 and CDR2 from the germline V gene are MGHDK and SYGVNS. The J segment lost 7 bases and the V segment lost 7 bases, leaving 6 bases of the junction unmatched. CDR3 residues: CASTGQGGGEAFF. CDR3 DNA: TGTGCCAGCACCGGACAGGGGGGCGGTGAAGCTTTCTTT.

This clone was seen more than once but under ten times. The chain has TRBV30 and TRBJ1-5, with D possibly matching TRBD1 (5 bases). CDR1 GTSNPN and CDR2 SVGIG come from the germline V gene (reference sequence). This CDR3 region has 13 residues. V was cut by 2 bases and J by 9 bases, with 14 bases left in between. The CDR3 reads CAWSLKTAGPQHF. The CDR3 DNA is TGTGCCTGGAGTCTCAAGACAGCGGGGCCCCAGCATTTT.

The CDR3 sequence is CASGLLGERTDTQYF. CDR3 sequence (DNA): TGTGCTAGTGGTTTGCTGGGGGAACGCACAGATACGCAGTATTTT. V usage is TRBV12-5 and J usage is TRBJ2-3, with D perhaps matching TRBD1 or TRBD2 (5 bases each). V was cut by 2 bases and J by 1 base, with 10 bases left in between. The germline V gene encodes CDR1 LGHNT and CDR2 FRNRAP. The CDR3 loop spans 15 amino acids.

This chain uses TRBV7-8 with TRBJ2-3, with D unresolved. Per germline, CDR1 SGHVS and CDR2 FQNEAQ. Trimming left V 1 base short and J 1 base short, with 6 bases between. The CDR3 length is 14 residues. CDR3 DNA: TGTGCCAGCAGCTTAGATAGCCGCACAGATACGCAGTATTTT. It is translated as CASSLDSRTDTQYF.

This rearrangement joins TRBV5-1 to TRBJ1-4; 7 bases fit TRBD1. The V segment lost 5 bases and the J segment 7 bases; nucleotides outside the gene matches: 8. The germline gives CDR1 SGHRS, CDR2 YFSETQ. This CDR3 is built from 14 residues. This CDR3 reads CASRSGQAPEKLFF. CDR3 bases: TGCGCCAGCAGATCCGGACAGGCTCCTGAAAAACTGTTTTTT.

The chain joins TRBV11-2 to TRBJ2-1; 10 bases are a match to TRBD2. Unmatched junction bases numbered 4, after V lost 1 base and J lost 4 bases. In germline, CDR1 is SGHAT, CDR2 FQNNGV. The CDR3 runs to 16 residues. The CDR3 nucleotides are TGTGCCAGCAGCTTAGGAACACTAGCGGGGTACAATGAGCAGTTCTTC. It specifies CASSLGTLAGYNEQFF.

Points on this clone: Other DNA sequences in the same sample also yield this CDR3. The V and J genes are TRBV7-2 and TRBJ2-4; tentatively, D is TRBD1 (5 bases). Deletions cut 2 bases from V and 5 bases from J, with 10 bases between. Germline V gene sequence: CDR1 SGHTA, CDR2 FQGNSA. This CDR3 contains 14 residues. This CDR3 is CASSLRGRENIQYF. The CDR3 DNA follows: TGTGCCAGCAGCTTAAGGGGCAGAGAAAACATTCAGTACTTC.

The CDR3 bases are TGTGCCAGCAGTCTGAGCACCGGGGAGCTGTTTTTT. Its protein is CASSLSTGELFF. V usage is TRBV7-8 and J usage is TRBJ2-2; no clear D gene. V dropped 6 bases and J dropped 4 bases, with 6 bases sitting between them. The CDR3 runs 12 residues. Germline V gives CDR1 SGHVS, CDR2 FQNEAQ.

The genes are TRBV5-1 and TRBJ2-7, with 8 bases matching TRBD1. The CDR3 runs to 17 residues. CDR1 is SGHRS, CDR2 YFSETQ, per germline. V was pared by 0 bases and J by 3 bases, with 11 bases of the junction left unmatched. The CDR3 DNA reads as TGCGCCAGCAGCTTGGGACCGGGACAGGAGATTTTCTACGAGCAGTACTTC. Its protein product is CASSLGPGQEIFYEQYF.

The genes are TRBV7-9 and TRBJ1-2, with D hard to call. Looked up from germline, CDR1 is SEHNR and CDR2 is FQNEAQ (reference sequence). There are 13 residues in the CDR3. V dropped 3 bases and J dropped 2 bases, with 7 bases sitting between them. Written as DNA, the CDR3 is TGTGCCAGCAGCTTTGCGGAAAACTATGGCTACACCTTC. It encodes CASSFAENYGYTF.

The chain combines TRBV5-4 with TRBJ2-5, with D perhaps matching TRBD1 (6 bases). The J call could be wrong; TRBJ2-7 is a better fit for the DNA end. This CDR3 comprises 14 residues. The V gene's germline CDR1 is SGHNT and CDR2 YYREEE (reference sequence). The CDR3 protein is CASSLGGQHYEQYF. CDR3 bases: TGTGCCAGCAGCTTGGGGGGACAACACTACGAGCAGTACTTC.

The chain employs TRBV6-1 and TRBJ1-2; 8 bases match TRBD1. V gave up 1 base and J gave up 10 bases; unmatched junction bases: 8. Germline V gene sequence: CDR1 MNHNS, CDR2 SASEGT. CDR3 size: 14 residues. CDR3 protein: CASSEVYRGTNYTF. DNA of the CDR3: TGTGCCAGCAGTGAAGTGTACAGGGGGACCAACTACACCTTC.

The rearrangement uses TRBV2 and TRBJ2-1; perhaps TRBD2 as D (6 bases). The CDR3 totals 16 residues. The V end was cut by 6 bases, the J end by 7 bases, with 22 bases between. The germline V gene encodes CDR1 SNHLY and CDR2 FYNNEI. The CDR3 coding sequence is TGTGCCAGCAGGCTTGTGGGGGGAGTCACCAGAAATGAGCAGTTCTTC. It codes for CASRLVGGVTRNEQFF.

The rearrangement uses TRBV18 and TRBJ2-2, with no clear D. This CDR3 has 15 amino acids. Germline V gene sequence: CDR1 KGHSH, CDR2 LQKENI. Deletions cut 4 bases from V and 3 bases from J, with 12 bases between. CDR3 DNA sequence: TGTGCCAGCTCACGGATTAGGTTTGACACCGGGGAGCTGTTTTTT. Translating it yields CASSRIRFDTGELFF.